The rows below give T cell receptor beta chains drawn from one sample of a study of blood T cell repertoires in COVID-19. Profiled with immunoSEQ multiplex PCR; TCRdb holds only in-frame clones, not every one. This table has 300,000 to 400,000 clones, roughly 90% appearing once. The sequenced material came from PBMCs or T cells enriched from blood (not recorded which). All receptors derive from a woman aged 25-40 years who had been exposed to COVID-19. The CDR3 runs from the conserved cysteine through the conserved F or W. Each record gives: J gene, D gene, clone size, V gene, CDR3 length, CDR3 protein, CDR3 DNA. A D gene is named only where the DNA matches it firmly. The size field is filled for only some rows; it gives once, few, many or a size class.

j_gene: TRBJ2-1; d_gene: .; abundance: .; v_gene: TRBV7-9; len: 15; CDR3aa: CASSLARYSYNEQFF; CDR3nt: TGTGCCAGCAGCTTAGCCCGCTACTCCTACAATGAGCAGTTCTTC
j_gene: TRBJ1-1; d_gene: TRBD1; abundance: .; v_gene: TRBV10-3; len: 13; CDR3aa: CAIMRDSGTEAFF; CDR3nt: TGTGCCATCATGAGGGACAGTGGGACTGAAGCTTTCTTT
j_gene: TRBJ2-2; d_gene: .; abundance: .; v_gene: TRBV6-5; len: 15; CDR3aa: CASSPRSTGTGELFF; CDR3nt: TGTGCCAGCAGCCCGCGGTCGACGGGCACCGGGGAGCTGTTTTTT
j_gene: TRBJ2-2; d_gene: TRBD1; abundance: .; v_gene: TRBV30; len: 14; CDR3aa: CAWSEGQLAGELFF; CDR3nt: TGTGCCTGGAGCGAGGGACAGTTAGCCGGGGAGCTGTTTTTT
j_gene: TRBJ1-6; d_gene: .; abundance: .; v_gene: TRBV6-5; len: 15; CDR3aa: CASRTQGILNSPLHF; CDR3nt: TGTGCCAGCAGAACCCAGGGCATATTGAATTCACCCCTCCACTTT
j_gene: TRBJ2-7; d_gene: .; abundance: few; v_gene: TRBV3-1/TRBV3-2; len: 16; CDR3aa: CASSPGERSRGYEQYF; CDR3nt: TGTGCCAGCAGCCCAGGGGAGAGATCCCGGGGCTACGAGCAGTACTTC
j_gene: TRBJ2-5; d_gene: .; abundance: .; v_gene: TRBV6-2/TRBV6-3; len: 14; CDR3aa: CASSSRDRGETQYF; CDR3nt: TGTGCCAGCAGTTCTAGAGATAGGGGAGAGACCCAGTACTTC
j_gene: TRBJ1-6; d_gene: TRBD1; abundance: .; v_gene: TRBV7-9; len: 16; CDR3aa: CASSSTGQGYNSPLHF; CDR3nt: TGTGCCAGCAGCTCGACCGGACAGGGCTATAATTCACCCCTCCACTTT
j_gene: TRBJ1-5; d_gene: .; abundance: .; v_gene: TRBV21-1; len: 16; CDR3aa: CASSKGSWGGNQPQHF; CDR3nt: TGTGCCAGCAGCAAAGGGTCATGGGGGGGCAATCAGCCCCAGCATTTT
j_gene: TRBJ1-2; d_gene: .; abundance: .; v_gene: TRBV2; len: 12; CDR3aa: CASTLEITGYTF; CDR3nt: TGTGCCAGTACTCTGGAGATAACCGGCTACACCTTC
j_gene: TRBJ2-5; d_gene: .; abundance: .; v_gene: TRBV7-3; len: 15; CDR3aa: CASSLAGSRGETQYF; CDR3nt: TGTGCCAGCAGCTTAGCGGGCTCCCGTGGGGAGACCCAGTACTTC
j_gene: TRBJ1-2; d_gene: .; abundance: once; v_gene: TRBV7-9; len: 13; CDR3aa: CASSVGQRYGYTF; CDR3nt: TGTGCCAGCAGCGTGGGACAACGCTATGGCTACACCTTC
j_gene: TRBJ2-5; d_gene: TRBD1; abundance: .; v_gene: TRBV20-1; len: 19; CDR3aa: CSASRGRQGAPPDQETQYF; CDR3nt: TGCAGTGCTAGTAGGGGCCGACAGGGCGCACCTCCTGACCAAGAGACCCAGTACTTC
j_gene: TRBJ2-5; d_gene: .; abundance: .; v_gene: TRBV6-1; len: 15; CDR3aa: CASSDPPTAKETQYF; CDR3nt: TGTGCCAGCAGTGATCCCCCCACAGCTAAAGAGACCCAGTACTTC
j_gene: TRBJ1-2; d_gene: .; abundance: once; v_gene: TRBV5-1; len: 14; CDR3aa: CARKARQAVYGYTF; CDR3nt: TGCGCCCGAAAAGCCCGTCAGGCCGTCTATGGCTACACCTTC
j_gene: TRBJ1-5; d_gene: .; abundance: .; v_gene: TRBV19; len: 16; CDR3aa: CASSIRGGDINQPQHF; CDR3nt: TGTGCCAGTAGTATTCGGGGGGGCGACATCAATCAGCCCCAGCATTTT